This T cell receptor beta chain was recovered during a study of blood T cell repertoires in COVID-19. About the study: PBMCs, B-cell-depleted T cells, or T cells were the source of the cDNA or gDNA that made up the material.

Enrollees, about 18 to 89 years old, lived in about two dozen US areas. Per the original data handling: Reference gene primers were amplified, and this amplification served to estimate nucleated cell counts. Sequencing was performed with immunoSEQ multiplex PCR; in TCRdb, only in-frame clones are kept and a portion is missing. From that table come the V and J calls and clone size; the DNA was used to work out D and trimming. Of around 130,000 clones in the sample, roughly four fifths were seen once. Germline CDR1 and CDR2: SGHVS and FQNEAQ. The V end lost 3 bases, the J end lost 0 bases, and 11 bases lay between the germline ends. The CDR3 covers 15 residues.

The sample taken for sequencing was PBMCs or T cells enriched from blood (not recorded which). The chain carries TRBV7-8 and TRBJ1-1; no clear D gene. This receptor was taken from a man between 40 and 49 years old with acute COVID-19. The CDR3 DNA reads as TGTGCCAGCAGCTTTTCAGGTTCCATGAACACTGAAGCTTTCTTT. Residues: CASSFSGSMNTEAFF.